This TCR beta chain was recovered during a study of vaccination and CD4 T cells after COVID-19. As for the study in general: Sampling after COVID took place at a median of around 110 days (range 35 to 161) following diagnosis. Sampling that followed vaccination took place a median approximately 70 days after dose two, within a range of 14 to 241.

A single count supports this clonotype. The antigen is undetermined. The study sequenced cultured CD4+ T cell DNA using the Oncomine TCR Beta short-read assay. TCRdb independently ran MiXCR on the PCR reads; one entry per CDR3 protein. This table holds almost 20,000 distinct CDR3 sequences, about 42% found once. Treatment meaning: roughly 10-day PBMC culture with coronavirus spike peptide pools or control peptides (ViraFEST assay). Via ViraFEST, peptide pools expanded antigen-specific T cells before TCR sequencing. Sequences were derived from CD4+ T cells from blood, cultured in vitro, sampled before SARS-CoV-2 vaccination. The receptor's source is a human donor who received a COVID-19 vaccine.

Written as DNA, the CDR3 is TGTGCCTGGAATAGAAGGACAGTGGGGGGTGCTGGTGAAAAACTGTTTTTT. Amino acid sequence: CAWNRRTVGGAGEKLFF. This chain joins TRBV30 and TRBJ1-4; a possible D gene is TRBD1 (6 bases). The CDR3 runs 17 residues. Trimming removed 4 bases at V and 7 bases at J, with 25 bases between. Looked up from germline, CDR1 is GTSNPN and CDR2 is SVGIG (reference sequence).